What follows are 30 T cell receptor beta chains derived from one specimen sequenced in a study of radiation and T cells in renal cell carcinoma. Time point here: baseline pretreatment blood. Stated treatment: 15 Gy SBRT to primary tumor, nephrectomy 4 weeks later. Using immunoSEQ multiplex PCR, the repertoire was profiled, and TCRdb retains in-frame clones only, with some absent. The sample holds tens of thousands of clones; approximately 83% are singletons and the top ten take 5% to 6.5%. Sequenced material: blood, taken from a patient whose treatment included radiotherapy and nephrectomy. The receptors originated from a man aged 55 to 69 with renal cell carcinoma.

This clone showed up just a few times. The gene calls are TRBV9 and TRBJ1-2; TRBD1 is a possible D gene (5 bases). This CDR3 contains 13 residues. Trimming took 3 bases from V and 8 from J, leaving 14 bases between them. Germline V gene data show CDR1 as SGDLS and CDR2 as YYNGEE. CDR3 sequence reads: CASSDTPGFGYTF. CDR3 in DNA: TGTGCCAGCAGCGATACCCCAGGGTTCGGCTACACCTTC.

V is TRBV7-2 and J is TRBJ2-7, with 12 bases identical to TRBD1. The CDR3 spans 16 residues. The trim removed 3 bases at V and 4 bases at J, leaving 7 bases unmatched. The V gene's germline CDR1 is SGHTA and CDR2 FQGNSA. The DNA for the CDR3 is TGTGCCAGCAGCTTGACCGGGACAGGGGGCGGGTACGAGCAGTACTTC. The encoded protein is CASSLTGTGGGYEQYF.

V usage is TRBV7-2 and J usage is TRBJ2-7, with unresolved D. This CDR3 has 15 amino acids. Per the germline V gene, CDR1 is SGHTA and CDR2 is FQGNSA. Trimming took off 3 bases at V and 0 bases at J, with 12 bases between the two ends. This chain's CDR3 is CASSFFLRSSYEQYF. The CDR3 DNA follows: TGTGCCAGCAGCTTTTTCCTTCGAAGCTCCTACGAGCAGTACTTC.

The V call is TRBV5-1, the J call TRBJ2-3; 8 bases fit TRBD2. After removal of 0 bases from V and 6 bases from J, the junction contained 6 bases not matched to a gene. The germline V gene has CDR1 SGHRS and CDR2 YFSETQ. The CDR3 spans 15 residues. The CDR3 here is CASSLVAAGVDTQYF. In nucleotides, the CDR3 is TGCGCCAGCAGCTTGGTTGCAGCGGGAGTTGATACGCAGTATTTT. The full variable domain, rest sourced from reference TRBV5-1 and TRBJ2-3, is KAGVTQTPRYLIKTRGQQVTLSCSPISGHRSVSWYQQTPGQGLQFLFEYFSETQRNKGNFPGRFSGRQFSNSRSEMNVSTLELGDSALYLCASSLVAAGVDTQYFGPGTRLTVL.

This chain connects TRBV7-2 to TRBJ2-5; 7 positions match TRBD1. The CDR3 extends over 13 amino acids. Trimming removed 5 bases from V and 3 bases from J; junction bases left unmatched: 3. The V gene's germline CDR1 is SGHTA and CDR2 FQGNSA. DNA for the CDR3: TGTGCCAGCAGCCTACAGGGGAAAGAGACCCAGTACTTC. As protein: CASSLQGKETQYF. The whole variable domain, filled in from reference TRBV7-2 and TRBJ2-5, reads GAGVSQSPSNKVTEKGKDVELRCDPISGHTALYWYRQSLGQGLEFLIYFQGNSAPDKSGLPSDRFSAERTGGSVSTLTIQRTQQEDSAVYLCASSLQGKETQYFGPGTRLLVL.

The chain recombines TRBV5-1 with TRBJ1-5; TRBD1 agrees at 9 bases. V lost 2 bases to trimming and J lost 5 bases; unmatched junction nucleotides: 5. Germline CDR1 reads SGHRS; CDR2 reads YFSETQ. This CDR3 is 15 amino acids long. This chain's CDR3 is CASSLQGAEDQPQHF. The CDR3 DNA is TGCGCCAGCAGCTTACAGGGGGCAGAGGATCAGCCCCAGCATTTT. The variable domain in full, with the rest retrieved from reference TRBV5-1 and TRBJ1-5, is KAGVTQTPRYLIKTRGQQVTLSCSPISGHRSVSWYQQTPGQGLQFLFEYFSETQRNKGNFPGRFSGRQFSNSRSEMNVSTLELGDSALYLCASSLQGAEDQPQHFGDGTRLSIL.

V and J are TRBV7-6 and TRBJ1-5; D is possibly TRBD1 (6 bases). The CDR3 has 14 residues. V dropped 1 base and J dropped 3 bases, with 7 bases sitting between them. Germline CDR1 is SGHVS and CDR2 is FNYEAQ. In DNA form, the CDR3 reads TGTGCCAGCAGCTTAGGGACAGCCAATCAGCCCCAGCATTTT. Protein product: CASSLGTANQPQHF.

The gene calls are TRBV6-1 and TRBJ2-6; D unclear. Germline assignment: CDR1 MNHNS and CDR2 SASEGT. Trimming removed 3 bases from V and 0 bases from J, with 6 bases in between. The CDR3 extends over 15 amino acids. The CDR3 DNA is TGTGCCAGCAGTGAGGTCAGCTCTGGGGCCAACGTCCTGACTTTC. Its translation is CASSEVSSGANVLTF.

The table lists this clone with a count of one. This chain uses TRBV28 with TRBJ1-1; no clear D gene. Trimming left V 5 bases short and J 5 bases short, with 15 bases between. CDR1 and CDR2 (germline): MDHEN, SYDVKM. The length of the CDR3 is 14 residues. CDR3 sequence: CASSTSTLGTEAFF. CDR3 coding DNA: TGTGCCAGCAGTACCTCCACACTGGGGACTGAAGCTTTCTTT.

The chain couples TRBV10-2 to TRBJ2-7; the D is unclear. Germline V gene data show CDR1 as WSHSY and CDR2 as SAAADI. CDR3 length: 13 amino acids. Trimming removed 10 bases at V and 4 bases at J, with 17 bases between. The CDR3 protein is CATPDPPRYEQYF. CDR3 DNA sequence: TGCGCCACCCCGGACCCTCCGCGATACGAGCAGTACTTC.

The V and J genes are TRBV27 and TRBJ2-1, with D perhaps assigned TRBD1 or TRBD2 (5 bases each). Trimming left V 7 bases short and J 6 bases short, with 19 bases between. From germline, CDR1 is MNHEY and CDR2 SMNVEV (reference sequence). This CDR3 has 15 amino acids. The CDR3 DNA sequence: TGTGCCAGCAAGCTCAGGGCTCTGGGACGCAATGAGCAGTTCTTC. It specifies CASKLRALGRNEQFF.

The V gene is TRBV7-9, the J gene TRBJ2-3, with 8 bases identical to TRBD2. The germline V gene has CDR1 SEHNR and CDR2 FQNEAQ (reference sequence). The CDR3 runs 17 residues. V gave up 4 bases and J gave up 3 bases; unmatched junction bases: 12. This chain's CDR3 is CASSSRVGRGGTDTQYF. The CDR3 coding sequence is TGTGCCAGCAGCTCCCGTGTCGGGAGGGGAGGTACAGATACGCAGTATTTT.

This chain links TRBV15 with TRBJ2-5; possibly TRBD1 for D (6 bases). V shed 3 bases and J shed 0 bases, with 11 bases lying between them. The CDR3 is made up of 15 amino acids. Germline loops: CDR1 LNHNV, CDR2 YYDKDF (reference sequence). The CDR3 here is CATSRPGQYQETQYF. CDR3 sequence (DNA): TGTGCCACCAGCAGGCCCGGACAGTACCAAGAGACCCAGTACTTC.

This clone was counted a single time. The V call is TRBV29-1, the J call TRBJ2-2; D possibly corresponds to TRBD1 (6 bases). The CDR3 loop spans 13 amino acids. Deletions cut 7 bases from V and 5 bases from J, with 14 bases between. Germline V lookup: CDR1 SQVTM, CDR2 ANQGSEA. In DNA, the CDR3 is TGCAGCGGCCTCAGGGGTGGTACCGGGGAGCTGTTTTTT. Amino acids: CSGLRGGTGELFF.

This clone has more than one count but fewer than ten. The chain couples TRBV7-2 to TRBJ1-1, with D possibly matching TRBD1 (5 bases). Per the germline V gene, CDR1 is SGHTA and CDR2 is FQGNSA. The CDR3 has 15 amino acids. The ends were cut back, 2 bases at V and 0 bases at J, with 10 bases in the middle. The CDR3 coding sequence is TGTGCCAGCAGCTTAACTCGGGGGATGAACACTGAAGCTTTCTTT. Translation: CASSLTRGMNTEAFF.

V and J are TRBV7-9 and TRBJ2-3; no reliable D call. Germline V CDR1 and CDR2: SEHNR, FQNEAQ (reference sequence). The CDR3 spans 14 residues. Trimming cost V 1 base and J 2 bases, with 7 bases left between them. The CDR3 sequence is CASSLGVDTDTQYF. The CDR3 region has the DNA TGTGCCAGCAGCTTAGGAGTCGACACAGATACGCAGTATTTT.

This clone was seen ten or more times. The CDR3 loop reads CAISGGTGELFF. The CDR3 region has the DNA TGTGCCATCAGTGGGGGTACCGGGGAGCTGTTTTTT. The chain is built from TRBV10-3 and TRBJ2-2; D call uncertain. The V end was cut by 4 bases, the J end by 5 bases, with 5 bases between. The CDR3 has 12 amino acids. The germline V gene has CDR1 ENHRY and CDR2 SYGVKD.

The chain combines TRBV7-7 with TRBJ2-2; the match to TRBD2 covers 8 bases. CDR3 length: 17 amino acids. Germline V gene lookup returns CDR1 SSHAT and CDR2 FNYEAQ (reference sequence). V was pared by 1 base and J by 5 bases, with 9 bases of the junction left unmatched. For the CDR3, the DNA is TGTGCCAGCAGCTTAGACCCGAGAGCGGGAGATACCGGGGAGCTGTTTTTT. Amino acids: CASSLDPRAGDTGELFF.

This clone appeared once. The V call is TRBV9, the J call TRBJ2-7; D tentatively reads TRBD1 or TRBD2 (5 bases each). Per germline, CDR1 SGDLS and CDR2 YYNGEE. Trimming left V 4 bases short and J 0 bases short, with 14 bases between. The CDR3 spans 15 residues. In DNA, the CDR3 is TGTGCCAGCAGCCCCTTTGGGGACGGCTCCTACGAGCAGTACTTC. Its translation is CASSPFGDGSYEQYF.

This sequence joins TRBV2 and TRBJ2-3; D call uncertain. The V gene's germline CDR1 is SNHLY and CDR2 FYNNEI. The CDR3 extends over 13 amino acids. V lost 7 bases, J lost 6 bases, and 14 bases lay in between. The CDR3 reads CASTVERFDTQYF. CDR3 DNA sequence: TGTGCCAGCACGGTCGAGCGTTTTGATACGCAGTATTTT.

The chain recombines TRBV7-2 with TRBJ2-3, with D uncertain. Trimming removed 1 base at V and 4 bases at J, with 12 bases between. CDR3 length equals 15 residues. Germline V lookup: CDR1 SGHTA, CDR2 FQGNSA. Written as DNA, the CDR3 is TGTGCCAGCAGCTTAGATCTTAATACCCCAGATACGCAGTATTTT. This codes for CASSLDLNTPDTQYF. The variable domain in full, with the rest retrieved from reference TRBV7-2 and TRBJ2-3, is GAGVSQSPSNKVTEKGKDVELRCDPISGHTALYWYRQSLGQGLEFLIYFQGNSAPDKSGLPSDRFSAERTGGSVSTLTIQRTQQEDSAVYLCASSLDLNTPDTQYFGPGTRLTVL.

The rearrangement joins TRBV11-2 to TRBJ1-2, with D possibly being TRBD1 (5 bases). Germline assignment: CDR1 SGHAT and CDR2 FQNNGV. There are 13 residues in the CDR3. V shed 4 bases and J shed 4 bases, with 10 bases lying between them. In DNA form, the CDR3 reads TGTGCCAGCAGCTCTACAGGTCTCTATGGCTACACCTTC. Residues: CASSSTGLYGYTF. Full variable domain (missing parts from reference TRBV11-2 and TRBJ1-2): EAGVAQSPRYKIIEKRQSVAFWCNPISGHATLYWYQQILGQGPKLLIQFQNNGVVDDSQLPKDRFSAERLKGVDSTLKIQPAKLEDSAVYLCASSSTGLYGYTFGSGTRLTVV.

V gene TRBV19 combines with J gene TRBJ1-1, with 8 bases that match TRBD1. V gave up 3 bases and J gave up 4 bases; unmatched junction bases: 7. CDR1 LNHDA and CDR2 SQIVND come from the germline V gene (reference sequence). The CDR3 contains 15 residues. The chain's CDR3 is CASSIKGQGTTEAFF. CDR3 DNA sequence: TGTGCCAGTAGTATTAAAGGACAGGGAACCACTGAAGCTTTCTTT.

V is TRBV5-4 and J is TRBJ1-3; D is perhaps TRBD1 (5 bases). This CDR3 comprises 15 residues. Germline loops: CDR1 SGHNT, CDR2 YYREEE (reference sequence). Trimming shortened V by 4 bases and J by 4 bases, and 15 bases separated the two germline ends. CDR3 amino acids: CASSQLGTAGNTIYF. As DNA, the CDR3 is TGTGCCAGCAGCCAGCTTGGGACGGCAGGAAACACCATATATTTT.

The chain is built from TRBV5-6 and TRBJ1-2; 7 bases align to TRBD1. The CDR3 extends over 14 amino acids. Germline loops: CDR1 SGHDT, CDR2 YYEEEE. With 4 bases clipped from V and 3 bases from J, the junction kept 6 bases outside the gene matches. CDR3 region: CASSPGGVDYGYTF. In DNA, the CDR3 is TGTGCCAGCAGCCCAGGGGGAGTAGACTATGGCTACACCTTC.

The chain employs TRBV4-1 and TRBJ2-2, with 7 bases lining up with TRBD1. V trimming: 4 bases; J trimming: 6 bases; junction bases outside the gene matches: 8. The CDR3 totals 15 residues. Germline CDR1 MGHRA, CDR2 YSYEKL. CDR3 region: CASSPRGGNAGELFF. CDR3 nucleotides: TGCGCCAGCAGCCCACGAGGGGGCAACGCCGGGGAGCTGTTTTTT.

The chain has TRBV10-1 and TRBJ2-7; D tentatively reads TRBD1 or TRBD2 (5 bases each). Trimming took 3 bases from V and 7 from J, leaving 19 bases between them. Germline CDR1 is WNHNN and CDR2 is SYGVQD (reference sequence). This CDR3 has 15 amino acids. CDR3 coding DNA: TGCGCCAGCAGTGAATCGAGAGGAGCAGGGAGTGAGCAGTACTTC. This codes for CASSESRGAGSEQYF.

The gene calls are TRBV9 and TRBJ2-2; the match to TRBD1 covers 8 bases. This CDR3 has 18 amino acids. From germline, CDR1 is SGDLS and CDR2 YYNGEE. V lost 2 bases to trimming and J lost 4 bases; unmatched junction nucleotides: 13. The CDR3 DNA reads as TGTGCCAGCAGCGTGAGAGCAGGGGGCGTTCGAGGCACCGGGGAGCTGTTTTTT. Its protein is CASSVRAGGVRGTGELFF.

The J gene is TRBJ2-6, the V gene TRBV5-1, with 12 bases aligning to TRBD1. CDR1 and CDR2 (germline): SGHRS, YFSETQ. This CDR3 has 16 amino acids. Unmatched junction bases numbered 3, after V lost 4 bases and J lost 4 bases. The CDR3 DNA follows: TGCGCCAGCAGCAGGGACAGGGGGCCGGGGGCCAACGTCCTGACTTTC. Its translation is CASSRDRGPGANVLTF.

The rearrangement joins TRBV7-2 to TRBJ2-3; 8 positions agree with TRBD2. The J segment lost 8 bases and the V segment lost 8 bases, leaving 9 bases of the junction unmatched. Per germline, CDR1 SGHTA and CDR2 FQGNSA. The CDR3 has 13 residues. CDR3 nucleotide sequence: TGTGCCAGCCGTGGGGGACTAGTAGTTACGCAGTATTTT. This encodes CASRGGLVVTQYF.